This T cell receptor (beta chain) originates from a study of OX40 agonist ivuxolimab in advanced cancers. Clones were sequenced by immunoSEQ multiplex PCR, and TCRdb holds only the in-frame ones, with some missing. The repertoire consists of 75,000 to 95,000 clones, with more than 80% occurring once and the leading ten covering around 0.51%. Study results and limitations: CD8+ T cells (on average) carried more expanded clones than CD4+ T cells.

This CDR3 has 15 amino acids. V lost 2 bases and J 3 bases, leaving 11 bases between the germline ends. Germline V gene lookup returns CDR1 MNHNS and CDR2 SASEGT. Note on this clone: The antigen is undetermined.

This chain links TRBV6-1 with TRBJ1-3; D ambiguous. The material sequenced was CD4+ or CD8+ T cells sorted from blood, taken in a trial of the OX40 agonist ivuxolimab. The sequence was obtained from an adult with an advanced solid tumor such as melanoma, head and neck, liver or kidney cancer. CDR3 region: CASSENRLNGNTIYF. The CDR3 region has the DNA TGTGCCAGCAGTGAAAATCGACTCAATGGAAACACCATATATTTT.